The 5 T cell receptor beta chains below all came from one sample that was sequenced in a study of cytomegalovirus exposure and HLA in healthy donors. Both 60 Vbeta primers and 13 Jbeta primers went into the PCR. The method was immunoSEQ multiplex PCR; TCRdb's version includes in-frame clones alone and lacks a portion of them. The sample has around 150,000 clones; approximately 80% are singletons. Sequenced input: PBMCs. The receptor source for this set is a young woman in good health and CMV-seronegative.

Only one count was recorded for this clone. The CDR3 nucleotides are TGTGCCGGAGGGAGCGGGGGATTTTACGAGCAGTACTTC. Translating it yields CAGGSGGFYEQYF. V gene TRBV30 combines with J gene TRBJ2-7; 8 positions agree with TRBD2. CDR1 GTSNPN and CDR2 SVGIG come from the germline V gene (reference sequence). This CDR3 region has 13 residues. With 8 bases clipped from V and 4 bases from J, the junction kept 10 bases outside the gene matches.

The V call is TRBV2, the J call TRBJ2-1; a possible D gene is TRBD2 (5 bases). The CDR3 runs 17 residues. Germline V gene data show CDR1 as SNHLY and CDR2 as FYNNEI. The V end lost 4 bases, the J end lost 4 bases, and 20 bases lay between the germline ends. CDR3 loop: CASSGGGVSVSYNEQFF. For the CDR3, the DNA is TGTGCCAGCAGTGGGGGTGGGGTTAGCGTATCATACAATGAGCAGTTCTTC.

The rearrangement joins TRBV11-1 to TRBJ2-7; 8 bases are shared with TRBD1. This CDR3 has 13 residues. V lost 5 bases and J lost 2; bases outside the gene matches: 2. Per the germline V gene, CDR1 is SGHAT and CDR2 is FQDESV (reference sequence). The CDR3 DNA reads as TGTGCCAGCAGCCGGGACAGGACCTACGAGCAGTACTTC. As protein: CASSRDRTYEQYF.

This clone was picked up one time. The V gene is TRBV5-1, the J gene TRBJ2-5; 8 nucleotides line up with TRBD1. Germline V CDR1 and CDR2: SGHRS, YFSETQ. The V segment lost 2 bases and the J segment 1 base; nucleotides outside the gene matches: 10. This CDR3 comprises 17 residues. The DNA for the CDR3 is TGCGCCAGCAGCTTTAATCGTGACAGGGGTAGCCAAGAGACCCAGTACTTC. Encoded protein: CASSFNRDRGSQETQYF.

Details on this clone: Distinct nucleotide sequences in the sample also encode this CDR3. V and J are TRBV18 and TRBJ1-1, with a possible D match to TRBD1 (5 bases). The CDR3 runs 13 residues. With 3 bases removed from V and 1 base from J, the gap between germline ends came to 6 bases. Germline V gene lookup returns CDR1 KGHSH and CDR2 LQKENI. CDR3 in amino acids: CASSPGQNTEAFF. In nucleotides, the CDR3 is TGTGCCAGCTCACCTGGACAGAACACTGAAGCTTTCTTT. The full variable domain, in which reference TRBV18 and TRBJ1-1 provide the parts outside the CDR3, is NAGVMQNPRHLVRRRGQEARLRCSPMKGHSHVYWYRQLPEEGLKFMVYLQKENIIDESGMPKERFSAEFPKEGPSILRIQQVVRGDSAAYFCASSPGQNTEAFFGQGTRLTVV.